These 19 T cell receptor beta chains originate from one sample sequenced in a study of CD8 T cells in ankylosing spondylitis. Study findings and constraints: The study identified a TCR beta motif of under 10 highly homologous variants that appeared characteristic of ankylosing spondylitis blood.

These TCRs are of unknown antigen specificity. TCRdb re-called the 5' RACE reads with MiXCR, one entry per CDR3 protein. This sample yields fewer than 650,000 distinct CDR3 sequences, of which roughly 13% are seen a single time; around 6.8% belongs to the top ten. Sequenced input: blood, either unsorted or a sorted T cell fraction (not recorded which). These receptors originate from a male donor with ankylosing spondylitis.

This clonotype has more than one count but fewer than ten. The chain joins TRBV20-1 to TRBJ2-1; TRBD1 agrees at 7 bases. This CDR3 is built from 12 residues. V trimming: 5 bases; J trimming: 9 bases; junction bases outside the gene matches: 7. Germline CDR1 is DFQATT and CDR2 is SNEGSKA (reference sequence). The CDR3 DNA follows: TGCAGTGCTGACCCCAGGGGGATTGAGCAGTTCTTC. It translates to CSADPRGIEQFF.

This clonotype was observed at least ten times. V gene TRBV7-2 combines with J gene TRBJ2-1; 10 bases line up with TRBD2. There are 16 residues in the CDR3. Per germline, CDR1 SGHTA and CDR2 FQGNSA. V shed 1 base and J 7 bases; nucleotides not matched to a gene: 7. The chain's CDR3 is CASSLVASGRVNEQFF. The CDR3 DNA is TGTGCCAGCAGCTTAGTGGCCAGCGGGAGGGTTAATGAGCAGTTCTTC.

The V gene is TRBV13, the J gene TRBJ2-3, with 14 positions matching TRBD2. Per the germline V gene, CDR1 is PRHDT and CDR2 is FYEKMQ (reference sequence). The CDR3 loop spans 17 amino acids. The junction had 8 bases not matched to a gene; V was cut back by 5 bases and J by 4 bases. The CDR3 DNA reads TGTGCCAGCAGCCACGGGACTAGCGGGAGCCGCGCAGATACGCAGTATTTT. It yields the protein CASSHGTSGSRADTQYF.

The rearrangement uses TRBV5-6 and TRBJ2-5; maybe TRBD2 (5 bases). Trimming removed 4 bases at V and 4 bases at J, with 11 bases between. This CDR3 contains 13 residues. Per germline, CDR1 SGHDT and CDR2 YYEEEE. The CDR3 bases are TGTGCCAGCAGCCCGGACTTAAGAGAGACCCAGTACTTC. Its protein product is CASSPDLRETQYF.

Ten or more counts support this clonotype. The chain employs TRBV20-1 and TRBJ2-1; weak D call: TRBD2 (5 bases). The CDR3 extends over 12 amino acids. Trimming shortened V by 2 bases and J by 3 bases, and 5 bases separated the two germline ends. Germline values: CDR1 DFQATT, CDR2 SNEGSKA (reference sequence). CDR3 region: CSARRDYNEQFF. In DNA form, the CDR3 reads TGCAGTGCTAGACGGGACTACAATGAGCAGTTCTTC.

The genes are TRBV7-9 and TRBJ1-5; D is undetermined. Looked up from germline, CDR1 is SEHNR and CDR2 is FQNEAQ (reference sequence). The CDR3 length is 12 residues. Trimming removed 4 bases from V and 5 bases from J, with 6 bases in between. The CDR3 loop reads CASSSFDQPQHF. DNA for the CDR3: TGTGCCAGCAGCTCCTTTGATCAGCCCCAGCATTTT.

This clonotype was seen a handful of times. The rearrangement joins TRBV19 to TRBJ2-3; 7 nucleotides align to TRBD2. Germline V gene data show CDR1 as LNHDA and CDR2 as SQIVND (reference sequence). Trimming cost V 7 bases and J 2 bases; bases outside gene matches: 15. CDR3 length: 17 residues. CDR3 amino acids: CASNPTPGRENTDTQYF. CDR3 bases: TGTGCCAGTAATCCCACGCCGGGGCGGGAGAACACAGATACGCAGTATTTT.

There are a few counts of this clonotype. This chain's CDR3 is CASSSTRGAEAFF. In nucleotides, the CDR3 is TGTGCCAGCAGCTCAACGAGGGGAGCTGAAGCTTTCTTT. This rearrangement joins TRBV7-8 to TRBJ1-1; the D gene is possibly TRBD1 (5 bases). Per germline, CDR1 SGHVS and CDR2 FQNEAQ. Trimming removed 4 bases at V and 6 bases at J, with 12 bases between. The length of the CDR3 is 13 residues.

This clonotype has more than one count but fewer than ten. This chain uses TRBV7-2 with TRBJ1-5; no clear D. Germline V gene sequence: CDR1 SGHTA, CDR2 FQGNSA. The ends were cut back, 5 bases at V and 6 bases at J, with 17 bases in the middle. The CDR3 is 15 amino acids. CDR3 sequence reads: CASSAGRVGGQPQHF. As DNA, the CDR3 is TGTGCCAGCAGCGCGGGGAGGGTCGGTGGTCAGCCCCAGCATTTT.

A few counts support this clonotype. This rearrangement joins TRBV4-1 to TRBJ2-2, with D maybe TRBD1 (6 bases). The CDR3 consists of 19 residues. Germline V gene sequence: CDR1 MGHRA, CDR2 YSYEKL. Trimming took 0 bases from V and 5 from J, leaving 22 bases between them. This CDR3 reads CASSQDPRTVEGPTGELFF. The CDR3 nucleotides read TGCGCCAGCAGCCAAGATCCCAGGACAGTCGAAGGGCCAACCGGGGAGCTGTTTTTT.

This sequence joins TRBV20-1 and TRBJ1-1; the D gene is possibly TRBD1 (6 bases). CDR1 and CDR2 (germline): DFQATT, SNEGSKA (reference sequence). The length of the CDR3 is 15 residues. The V gene lost 5 bases and the J gene lost 0 bases, with 16 bases spanning the gap. The CDR3 DNA sequence: TGCAGTGCTCAGCGGGGGGCCCTGATGAACACTGAAGCTTTCTTT. Its protein product is CSAQRGALMNTEAFF.

This chain uses TRBV9 with TRBJ1-5, with unresolved D. This CDR3 contains 17 residues. V was clipped by 0 bases and J by 6 bases, with 19 bases between them. Germline CDR1 and CDR2: SGDLS and YYNGEE. The CDR3 sequence is CASSVGLGTSQFQPQHF. The CDR3 DNA sequence: TGTGCCAGCAGCGTAGGGCTAGGTACTAGCCAGTTTCAGCCCCAGCATTTT.

This clonotype was counted only a few times. The V gene is TRBV7-9, the J gene TRBJ2-1, with TRBD1 as a possible D gene (6 bases). The V end lost 5 bases, the J end lost 9 bases, and 11 bases lay between the germline ends. This CDR3 has 12 residues. CDR1 is SEHNR and CDR2 is FQNEAQ in the germline V gene (reference sequence). CDR3 protein: CASSLRGTEQFF. CDR3 nucleotides: TGTGCCAGCAGCCTCAGGGGTACTGAGCAGTTCTTC.

This clonotype was counted between two and nine times. The J gene is TRBJ2-6, the V gene TRBV4-1; the D call may be TRBD1 or TRBD2 (5 bases each). V lost 4 bases and J lost 0, with 16 bases in between. Germline CDR1 MGHRA, CDR2 YSYEKL. This CDR3 spans 18 amino acids. Written as DNA, the CDR3 is TGCGCCAGCAGCCCAAATCGGGACCCATTCTCTGGGGCCAACGTCCTGACTTTC. This translates into CASSPNRDPFSGANVLTF.

V gene TRBV6-1 combines with J gene TRBJ2-5, with D possibly TRBD2 on 5 matching bases. Trimming removed 6 bases at V and 5 bases at J, with 13 bases between. There are 13 residues in the CDR3. Germline values: CDR1 MNHNS, CDR2 SASEGT. The CDR3, as DNA: TGTGCCAGCAGCAGAACTAGACTGGAGACCCAGTACTTC. Its translation: CASSRTRLETQYF.

This sequence joins TRBV12-3 or TRBV12-4 and TRBJ2-7; 7 nucleotides line up with TRBD2. This CDR3 contains 15 residues. J gave up 5 bases and V 6 bases, and 13 bases lay outside the gene matches. As DNA, the CDR3 is TGTGCCAGCAGCCCCAGGGTGGCGGGAGTTCACGAGCAGTACTTC. It specifies CASSPRVAGVHEQYF.

This clonotype was seen only a few times. The chain combines TRBV14 with TRBJ1-6, with D possibly matching TRBD1 (5 bases). Trimming stripped 2 bases from V and 8 bases from J, with 13 bases between. CDR3 length: 15 residues. Per germline, CDR1 SGHDN and CDR2 FVKESK. CDR3 loop: CASSQPGTVYSPLHF. The DNA of the CDR3 is TGTGCCAGCAGCCAACCGGGGACTGTTTATTCACCCCTCCACTTT.

This clonotype was seen at least ten times. This chain connects TRBV11-2 to TRBJ2-3; TRBD2 aligns across 11 bases. Germline V lookup: CDR1 SGHAT, CDR2 FQNNGV. V was clipped by 5 bases and J by 3 bases; unmatched bases: 13. This CDR3 contains 18 residues. The CDR3 coding sequence is TGTGCCAGCAGCCGTAGACTAGCGGGAATCGGTTGGACAGATACGCAGTATTTT. This encodes CASSRRLAGIGWTDTQYF.

This chain joins TRBV6-7 and TRBJ2-3; maybe TRBD1 (6 bases). TRBV6-7 is placed among ORFs of uncertain function. This CDR3 has 12 amino acids. This chain's CDR3 is CGTGQSDDTQYF. DNA for the CDR3: TGTGGCACAGGGCAGTCAGACGATACGCAGTATTTT.